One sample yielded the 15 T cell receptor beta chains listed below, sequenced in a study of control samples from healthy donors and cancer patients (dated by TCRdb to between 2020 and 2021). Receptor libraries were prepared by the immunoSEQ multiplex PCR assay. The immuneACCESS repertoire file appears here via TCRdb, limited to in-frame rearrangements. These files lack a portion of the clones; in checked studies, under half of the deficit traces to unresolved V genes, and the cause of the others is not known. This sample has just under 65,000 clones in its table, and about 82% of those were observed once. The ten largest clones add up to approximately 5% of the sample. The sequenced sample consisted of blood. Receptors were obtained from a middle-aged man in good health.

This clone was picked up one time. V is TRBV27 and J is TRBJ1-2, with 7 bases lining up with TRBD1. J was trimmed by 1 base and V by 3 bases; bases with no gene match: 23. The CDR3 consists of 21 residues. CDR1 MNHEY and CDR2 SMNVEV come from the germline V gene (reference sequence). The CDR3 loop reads CASSFFPERTGPTAVNYGYTF. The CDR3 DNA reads TGTGCCAGCAGTTTTTTCCCGGAAAGGACAGGTCCGACTGCAGTTAACTATGGCTACACCTTC.

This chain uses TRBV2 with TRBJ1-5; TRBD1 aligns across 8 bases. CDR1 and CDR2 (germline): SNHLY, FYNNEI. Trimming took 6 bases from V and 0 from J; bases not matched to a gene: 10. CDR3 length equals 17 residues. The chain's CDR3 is CASSSRDRLLSNQPQHF. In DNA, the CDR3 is TGTGCCAGCAGCTCCCGGGACAGGCTCCTTAGCAATCAGCCCCAGCATTTT.

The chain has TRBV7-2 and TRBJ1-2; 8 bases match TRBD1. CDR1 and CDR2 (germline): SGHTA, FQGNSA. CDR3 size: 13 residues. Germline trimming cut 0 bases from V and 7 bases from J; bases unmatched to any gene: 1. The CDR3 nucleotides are TGTGCCAGCAGCTTAGCCGGACAGGGTGGCTACACCTTC. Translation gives CASSLAGQGGYTF.

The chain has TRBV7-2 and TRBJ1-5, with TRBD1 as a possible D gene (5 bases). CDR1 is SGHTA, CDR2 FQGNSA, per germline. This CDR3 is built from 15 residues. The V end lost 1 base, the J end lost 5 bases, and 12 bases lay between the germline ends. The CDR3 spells CASSLGVQGYQPQHF. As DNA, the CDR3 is TGTGCCAGCAGCTTAGGAGTGCAGGGCTATCAGCCCCAGCATTTT.

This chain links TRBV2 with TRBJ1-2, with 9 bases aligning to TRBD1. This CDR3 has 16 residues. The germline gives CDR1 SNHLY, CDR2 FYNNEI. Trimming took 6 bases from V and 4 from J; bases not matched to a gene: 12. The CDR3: CASSLLGQGFAYGYTF. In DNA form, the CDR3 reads TGTGCCAGCAGCCTTCTCGGACAGGGGTTCGCCTATGGCTACACCTTC.

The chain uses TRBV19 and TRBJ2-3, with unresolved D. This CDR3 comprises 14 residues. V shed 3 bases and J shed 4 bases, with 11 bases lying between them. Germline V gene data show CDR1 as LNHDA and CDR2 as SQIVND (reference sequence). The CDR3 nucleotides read TGTGCCAGTAGTATTCGTAGCCAAGCAGATACGCAGTATTTT. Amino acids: CASSIRSQADTQYF.

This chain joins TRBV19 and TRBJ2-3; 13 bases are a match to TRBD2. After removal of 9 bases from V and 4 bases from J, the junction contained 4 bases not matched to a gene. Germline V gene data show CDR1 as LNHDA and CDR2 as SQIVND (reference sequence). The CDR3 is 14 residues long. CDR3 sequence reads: CASRLAGGSDTQYF. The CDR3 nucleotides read TGTGCCAGCCGACTAGCGGGGGGCTCAGATACGCAGTATTTT.

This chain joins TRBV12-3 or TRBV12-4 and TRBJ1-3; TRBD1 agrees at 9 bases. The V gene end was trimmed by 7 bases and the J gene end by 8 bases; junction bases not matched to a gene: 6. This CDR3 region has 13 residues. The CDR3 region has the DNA TGTGCCAGCACCCTGGACAGGGGAGACACCATATATTTT. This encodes CASTLDRGDTIYF.

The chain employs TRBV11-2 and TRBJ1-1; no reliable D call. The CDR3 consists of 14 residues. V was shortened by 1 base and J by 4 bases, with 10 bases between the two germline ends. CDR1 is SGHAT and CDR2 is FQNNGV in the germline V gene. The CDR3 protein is CASSLGGPATEAFF. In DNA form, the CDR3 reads TGTGCCAGCAGCTTAGGGGGTCCGGCCACTGAAGCTTTCTTT.

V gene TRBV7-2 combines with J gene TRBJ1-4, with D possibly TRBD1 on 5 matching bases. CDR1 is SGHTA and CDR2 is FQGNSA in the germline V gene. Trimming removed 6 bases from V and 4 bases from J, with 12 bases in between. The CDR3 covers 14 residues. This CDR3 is CASSRIRGNEKLFF. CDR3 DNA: TGTGCCAGCAGTCGTATAAGGGGTAATGAAAAACTGTTTTTT.

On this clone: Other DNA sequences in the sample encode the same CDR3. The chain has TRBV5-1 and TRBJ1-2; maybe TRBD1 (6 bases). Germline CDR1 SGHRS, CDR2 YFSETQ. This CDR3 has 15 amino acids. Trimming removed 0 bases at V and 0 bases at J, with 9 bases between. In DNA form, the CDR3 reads TGCGCCAGCAGCTTGGGACAGGTCGCTAACTATGGCTACACCTTC. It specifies CASSLGQVANYGYTF.

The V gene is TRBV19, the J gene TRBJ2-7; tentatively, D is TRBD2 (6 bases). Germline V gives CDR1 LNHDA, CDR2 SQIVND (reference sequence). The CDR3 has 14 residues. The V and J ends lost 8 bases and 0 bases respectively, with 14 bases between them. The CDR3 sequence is CASAGTASSYEQYF. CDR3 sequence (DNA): TGTGCCAGTGCCGGGACTGCGAGCTCCTACGAGCAGTACTTC. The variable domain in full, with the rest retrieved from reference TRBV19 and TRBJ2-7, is DGGITQSPKYLFRKEGQNVTLSCEQNLNHDAMYWYRQDPGQGLRLIYYSQIVNDFQKGDIAEGYSVSREKKESFPLTVTSAQKNPTAFYLCASAGTASSYEQYFGPGTRLTVT.

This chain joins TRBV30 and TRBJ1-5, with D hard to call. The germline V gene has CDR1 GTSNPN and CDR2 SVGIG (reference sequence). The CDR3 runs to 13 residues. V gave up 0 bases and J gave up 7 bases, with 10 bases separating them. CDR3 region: CAWSVLQEQPQHF. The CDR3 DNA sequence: TGTGCCTGGAGTGTACTTCAGGAGCAGCCCCAGCATTTT.

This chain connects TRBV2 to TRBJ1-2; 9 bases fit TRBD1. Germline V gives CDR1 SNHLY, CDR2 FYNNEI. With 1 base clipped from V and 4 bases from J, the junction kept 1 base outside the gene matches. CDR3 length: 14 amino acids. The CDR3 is CASSEEGQGYGYTF. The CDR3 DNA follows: TGTGCCAGCAGTGAAGAGGGACAGGGCTATGGCTACACCTTC.

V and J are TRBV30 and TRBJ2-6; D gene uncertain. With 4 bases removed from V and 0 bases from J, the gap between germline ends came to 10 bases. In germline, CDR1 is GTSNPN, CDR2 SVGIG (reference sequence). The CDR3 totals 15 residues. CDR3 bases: TGTGCCTGGAATGTCTCACCCTCTGGGGCCAACGTCCTGACTTTC. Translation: CAWNVSPSGANVLTF. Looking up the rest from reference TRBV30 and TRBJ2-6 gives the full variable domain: SQTIHQWPATLVQPVGSPLSLECTVEGTSNPNLYWYRQAAGRGLQLLFYSVGIGQISSEVPQNLSASRPQDRQFILSSKKLLLSDSGFYLCAWNVSPSGANVLTFGAGSRLTVL.